The sequence of this TCR beta chain was determined in a study of post-analysis software for immune sequencing data. On the study more broadly: Recorded disease courses covered relapsing-remitting, secondary progressive and progressive-relapsing multiple sclerosis. Some patients had no subtype annotation. Study findings and constraints: With TRBV5-6, TRBV5-1 and TRBV20-1 included, about five TRBV segments were more frequent in patients than in controls. When compared against controls, multiple sclerosis patients showed significantly lower normalized Chao1 diversity. F-measure co-clustering was strong for batch-matched samples.

A word on this clonotype: As yet, its antigen is unknown.

Germline V gene data show CDR1 as ENHRY and CDR2 as SYGVKD. Trimming pared 7 bases from V and 3 bases from J, leaving 12 bases between. This CDR3 contains 13 residues. Unique molecular identifiers were present in the TCR beta cDNA libraries. From around 0.96 to 9.9 million T cells, roughly 0.5 million cDNA molecules were obtained. One entry per CDR3 protein, called by TCRdb with MiXCR from the PCR reads. In the table there are hundreds of thousands of distinct CDR3 sequences, 55% to 60% of which are singletons. This rearrangement joins TRBV10-3 to TRBJ1-2, with D possibly matching TRBD1 (5 bases). This receptor was identified in a girl aged 2-10 years with multiple sclerosis. Sequencing used blood. CDR3 residues: CAITLGEDYGYTF. CDR3 bases: TGTGCCATCACGCTGGGGGAAGACTATGGCTACACCTTC.